By share, the clone carrying this TCR beta chain counts as medium-sized (0.01 to 0.1%). The time point denotes: sample taken at primary tumor resection. The data belong to a study of spatial heterogeneity in lung cancer. V lost 3 bases and J lost 0, with 11 bases in between. The germline V gene has CDR1 SGHAT and CDR2 FQNNGV. The CDR3 consists of 16 residues. TCRdb ran MiXCR on the 5' RACE reads and lists one entry per CDR3 protein. The table lists more than 4,500 distinct CDR3 sequences, just under 3% of them singletons. The sample consisted of normal lung tissue next to the tumor, taken at surgery. V and J are TRBV11-2 and TRBJ1-4, with D uncertain. This clonotype originated in a male donor with early-stage non-small cell lung cancer. CDR3: CASSLMAAATNEKLFF. The CDR3 coding sequence is TGTGCCAGCAGCTTGATGGCAGCCGCAACTAATGAAAAACTGTTTTTT.